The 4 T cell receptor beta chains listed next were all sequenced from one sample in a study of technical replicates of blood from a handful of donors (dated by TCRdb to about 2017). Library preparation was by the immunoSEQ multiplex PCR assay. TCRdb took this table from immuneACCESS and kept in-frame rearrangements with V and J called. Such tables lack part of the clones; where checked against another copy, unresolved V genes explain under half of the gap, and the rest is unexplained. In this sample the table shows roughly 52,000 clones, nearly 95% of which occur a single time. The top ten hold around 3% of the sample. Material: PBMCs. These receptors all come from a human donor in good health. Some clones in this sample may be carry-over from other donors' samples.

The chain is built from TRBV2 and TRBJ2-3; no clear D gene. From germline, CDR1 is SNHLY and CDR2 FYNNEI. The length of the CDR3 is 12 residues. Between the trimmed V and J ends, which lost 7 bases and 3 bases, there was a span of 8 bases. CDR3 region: CASTTRTDTQYF. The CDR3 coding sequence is TGTGCCAGCACTACGAGGACAGATACGCAGTATTTT.

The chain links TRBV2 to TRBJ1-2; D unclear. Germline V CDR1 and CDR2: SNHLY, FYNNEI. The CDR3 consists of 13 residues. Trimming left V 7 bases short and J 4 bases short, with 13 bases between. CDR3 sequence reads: CASMEEPVYGYTF. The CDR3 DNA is TGTGCCAGCATGGAGGAACCGGTCTATGGCTACACCTTC.

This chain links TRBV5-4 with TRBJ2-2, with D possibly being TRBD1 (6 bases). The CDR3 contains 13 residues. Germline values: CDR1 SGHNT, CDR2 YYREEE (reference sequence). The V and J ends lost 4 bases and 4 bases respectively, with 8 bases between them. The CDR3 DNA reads TGTGCCAGCAGCATACAGGGCACCGGGGAGCTGTTTTTT. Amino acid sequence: CASSIQGTGELFF. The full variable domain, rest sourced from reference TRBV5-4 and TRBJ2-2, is ETGVTQSPTHLIKTRGQQVTLRCSSQSGHNTVSWYQQALGQGPQFIFQYYREEENGRGNFPPRFSGLQFPNYSSELNVNALELDDSALYLCASSIQGTGELFFGEGSRLTVL.

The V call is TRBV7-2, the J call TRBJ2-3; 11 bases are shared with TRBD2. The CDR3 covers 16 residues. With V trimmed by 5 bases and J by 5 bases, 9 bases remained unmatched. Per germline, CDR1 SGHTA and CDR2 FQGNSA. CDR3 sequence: CASSVTSGGWGDTQYF. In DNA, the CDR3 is TGTGCCAGCAGCGTCACTAGCGGGGGTTGGGGAGATACGCAGTATTTT.